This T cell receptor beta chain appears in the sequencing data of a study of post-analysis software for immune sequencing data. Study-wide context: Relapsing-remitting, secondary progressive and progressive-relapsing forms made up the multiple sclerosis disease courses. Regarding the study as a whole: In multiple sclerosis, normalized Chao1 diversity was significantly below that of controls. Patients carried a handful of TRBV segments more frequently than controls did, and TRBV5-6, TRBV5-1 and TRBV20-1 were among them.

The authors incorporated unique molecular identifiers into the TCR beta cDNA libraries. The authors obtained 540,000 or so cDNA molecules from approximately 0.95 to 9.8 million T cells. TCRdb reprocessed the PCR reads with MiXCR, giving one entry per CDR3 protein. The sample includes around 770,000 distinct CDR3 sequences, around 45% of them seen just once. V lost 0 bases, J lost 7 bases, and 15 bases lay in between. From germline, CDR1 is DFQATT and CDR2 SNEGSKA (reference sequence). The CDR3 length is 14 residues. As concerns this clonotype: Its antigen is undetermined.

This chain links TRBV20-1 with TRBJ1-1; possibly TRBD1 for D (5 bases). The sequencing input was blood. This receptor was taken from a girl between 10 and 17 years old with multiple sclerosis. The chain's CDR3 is CSARDPRGSGEAFF. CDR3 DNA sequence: TGCAGTGCTAGAGATCCAAGGGGATCGGGTGAAGCTTTCTTT.